This T cell receptor (beta chain) was sequenced for a study of blood T cell repertoires in COVID-19. Study-wide context: Material from acute and convalescent COVID-19 was sourced from the United States, Italy and Spain. Sample material is recorded as cDNA or gDNA derived from T cells, B-cell-depleted T cells, or PBMCs.

V was pared by 5 bases and J by 8 bases, with 9 bases of the junction left unmatched. CDR1 and CDR2 (germline): SNHLY, FYNNEI. The CDR3 consists of 15 residues. Original analysis: Amplification of reference gene primers provided the estimated nucleated cell counts. Sequencing was performed with immunoSEQ multiplex PCR; in TCRdb, only in-frame clones are kept and a portion is missing. D and trimming were read from the DNA, whereas the V and J calls and clone size are those reported in that table. The sample includes some 14,000 clones, 65% to 85% of them seen just once. The sequenced sample consisted of peripheral blood. The rearrangement joins TRBV2 to TRBJ1-2, with 12 bases matching TRBD1. This sequence was found in a human donor in a cohort sampled during active COVID-19. This CDR3 is CASSNRGQGAWGYTF. CDR3 bases: TGTGCCAGCAGTAATCGGGGACAGGGGGCTTGGGGCTACACCTTC.